This TCR beta chain was documented in a study of shared clonotypes between healthy human individuals. At the level of the study: Per donor, three plates held CD4 naive cells, three held CD4 memory, two held CD8 naive and one held CD8 memory.

The protocol was immunoSEQ multiplex PCR, while the TCRdb copy is restricted to in-frame clones and leaves out a portion. Of a few million clones in the sample, just over 90% were seen once. Healthy adults negative for HIV, lacking recent acute infections or vaccinations, served as donors. Per germline, CDR1 MNHEY and CDR2 SMNVEV (reference sequence). V lost 5 bases and J 3 bases, leaving 11 bases between the germline ends. The CDR3 is made up of 14 amino acids. Remarks on this clone: Antigen: not known.

Study results and caveats: Several donors showed sharing of about 4.8% of naive CD4 clonotypes. The study generally estimated greater richness for naive than memory subsets.

The sequence came from a man between 18 and 35 years old in good health. Sequencing used naive CD4+ T cells sorted from blood. The sample's subset: CD45RA+ positively selected. The chain is built from TRBV27 and TRBJ1-5; tentatively, D is TRBD1 (5 bases). DNA of the CDR3: TGTGCCAGCAGTAGCCAGGGTGACAATCAGCCCCAGCATTTT. The encoded protein is CASSSQGDNQPQHF.